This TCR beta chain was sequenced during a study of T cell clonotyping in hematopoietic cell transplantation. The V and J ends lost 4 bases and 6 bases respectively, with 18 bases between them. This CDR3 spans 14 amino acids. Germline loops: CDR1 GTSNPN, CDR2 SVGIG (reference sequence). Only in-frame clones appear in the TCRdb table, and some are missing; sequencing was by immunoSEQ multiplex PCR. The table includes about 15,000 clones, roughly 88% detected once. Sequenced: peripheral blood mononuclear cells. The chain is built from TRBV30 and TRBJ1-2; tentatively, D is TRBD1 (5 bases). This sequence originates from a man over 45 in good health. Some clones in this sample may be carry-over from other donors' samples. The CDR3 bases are TGTGCCTGGACCATGCCGGGGCTCGGGAATGGCTACACCTTC. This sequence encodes CAWTMPGLGNGYTF.